The rows below give T cell receptor beta chains drawn from one sample of a study of T cells in Graves' hyperthyroidism and ophthalmopathy. TCRdb fed the multiplex PCR reads into MiXCR, producing one record per CDR3 protein. This table holds 300,000 or so distinct CDR3 sequences, roughly a fifth found once. Input material: blood. The receptors derive from a woman in her 50s with Graves' hyperthyroidism. CDR3s include the opening cysteine and the closing phenylalanine or tryptophan. D genes are given only for firm matches. Not every row has a clone size; where given, it reads once, few, many or a size class.

V,length,D,size,J,CDR3,DNA
TRBV27,15,NA,NA,TRBJ2-1,CASRRRGGANNEQFF,TGTGCCAGCAGACGAAGGGGTGGGGCAAACAATGAGCAGTTCTTC
TRBV7-6,14,NA,many,TRBJ2-3,CASSLAAGYDTQYF,TGTGCCAGCAGCTTAGCGGCAGGGTATGATACGCAGTATTTT
TRBV2,14,NA,many,TRBJ1-1,CASRGDGGNTEAFF,TGTGCCAGCAGGGGTGACGGGGGGAACACTGAAGCTTTCTTT
TRBV20-1,13,NA,many,TRBJ2-7,CSARRVSTYEQYF,TGCAGTGCTCGCAGAGTCTCTACCTACGAGCAGTACTTC
TRBV20-1,13,NA,many,TRBJ2-5,CSARVGFGETQYF,TGCAGTGCTAGAGTAGGGTTTGGGGAGACCCAGTACTTC
TRBV2,15,TRBD2,NA,TRBJ2-2,CASRRREGHTGELFF,TGTGCCAGCAGGAGAAGGGAGGGCCACACCGGGGAGCTGTTTTTT
TRBV6-1,12,NA,many,TRBJ2-5,CASSESRETQYF,TGTGCCAGCAGTGAAAGCAGGGAGACCCAGTACTTC
TRBV7-8,14,NA,many,TRBJ1-2,CASSTRWGSYGYTF,TGTGCCAGCAGCACCCGGTGGGGTAGCTATGGCTACACCTTC
TRBV12-3/TRBV12-4,15,NA,few,TRBJ1-5,CAGSLQGNSNQPQHF,TGTGCCGGCAGTTTGCAGGGTAACAGCAATCAGCCCCAGCATTTT
TRBV28,14,NA,many,TRBJ1-1,CASSLIGRGTEAFF,TGTGCCAGCAGTTTAATCGGCAGGGGAACTGAAGCTTTCTTT
TRBV2,14,TRBD1,few,TRBJ1-2,CASSYSHRGYGYTF,TGTGCCAGCAGTTATTCCCACAGGGGATATGGCTACACCTTC
TRBV20-1,11,NA,many,TRBJ2-1,CSAGERGEQFF,TGCAGTGCTGGTGAACGCGGTGAGCAGTTCTTC
TRBV20-1,12,NA,many,TRBJ1-2,CSARTANYGYTF,TGCAGTGCTAGGACAGCCAACTATGGCTACACCTTC
TRBV28,14,NA,NA,TRBJ2-1,CASRGRESYNEQFF,TGTGCCAGCCGGGGCAGGGAGTCCTACAATGAGCAGTTCTTC
TRBV12-3/TRBV12-4,15,NA,many,TRBJ1-1,CASSLYRVQNTEAFF,TGTGCCAGCAGTTTGTACAGGGTCCAGAACACTGAAGCTTTCTTT
TRBV2,16,NA,few,TRBJ2-2,CASSERGALYTGELFF,TGTGCCAGCAGTGAAAGGGGGGCCTTATACACCGGGGAGCTGTTTTTT
TRBV24-1,15,TRBD1,many,TRBJ2-1,CATSDFQGQDNEQFF,TGTGCCACCAGTGATTTTCAGGGACAGGACAATGAGCAGTTCTTC
TRBV7-9,15,TRBD1,many,TRBJ2-5,CASSFWTGSRETQYF,TGTGCCAGCAGCTTCTGGACAGGGTCGCGGGAGACCCAGTACTTC
TRBV2,15,TRBD2,many,TRBJ2-1,CASSGRLAGENEQFF,TGTGCCAGCAGTGGTCGACTAGCGGGAGAAAATGAGCAGTTCTTC
TRBV20-1,12,TRBD2,many,TRBJ2-5,CSASGRVETQYF,TGCAGTGCTAGTGGGAGGGTAGAGACCCAGTACTTC
TRBV7-3,15,TRBD1,many,TRBJ2-3,CASSLSGTGPGTQYF,TGTGCCAGCAGCCTTTCCGGGACAGGACCTGGTACGCAGTATTTT
TRBV25-1,15,TRBD1,many,TRBJ2-5,CASSSGTGFQETQYF,TGTGCCAGCAGTTCCGGGACAGGGTTTCAAGAGACCCAGTACTTC
TRBV6-1,13,NA,NA,TRBJ2-5,CASSSLGVVNQYF,TGTGCCAGCAGTTCCCTAGGGGTAGTAAACCAGTACTTC
TRBV18,16,TRBD1,many,TRBJ1-2,CASSPGQGRFNYGYTF,TGTGCCAGCTCACCCGGACAGGGGCGATTTAACTATGGCTACACCTTC
TRBV5-1,16,TRBD2,NA,TRBJ2-3,CASSLAVREGTDTQYF,TGCGCCAGCAGCTTGGCCGTGCGGGAGGGCACAGATACGCAGTATTTT
TRBV7-9,14,NA,NA,TRBJ1-2,CASSFGGGYYGYTF,TGTGCCAGCAGCTTTGGGGGCGGGTACTATGGCTACACCTTC
TRBV6-1,12,NA,NA,TRBJ2-5,CASSDGPLRKYF,TGTGCCAGCAGTGACGGCCCCCTGAGGAAGTACTTC